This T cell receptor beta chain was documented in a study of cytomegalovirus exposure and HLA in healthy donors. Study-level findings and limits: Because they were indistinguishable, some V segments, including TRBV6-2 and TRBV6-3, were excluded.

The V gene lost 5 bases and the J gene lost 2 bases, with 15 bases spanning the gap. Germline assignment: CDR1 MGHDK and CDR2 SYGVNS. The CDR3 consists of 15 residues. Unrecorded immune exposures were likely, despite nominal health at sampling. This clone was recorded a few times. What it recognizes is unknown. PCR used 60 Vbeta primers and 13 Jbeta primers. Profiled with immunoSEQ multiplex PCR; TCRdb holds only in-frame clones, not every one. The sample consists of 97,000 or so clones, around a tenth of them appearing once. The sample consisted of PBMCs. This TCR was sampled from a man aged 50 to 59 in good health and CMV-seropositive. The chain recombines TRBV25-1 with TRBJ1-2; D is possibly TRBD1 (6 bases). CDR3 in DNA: TGTGCCAGCAGTCCATCGGACAGACTGAACTATGGCTACACCTTC. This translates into CASSPSDRLNYGYTF.